A single sample gave rise to the 12 T cell receptor beta chains below, sequenced in a study of Ad26.COV2.S vaccination and SARS-CoV-2 variants. Profiled with immunoSEQ multiplex PCR; TCRdb holds only in-frame clones, not every one. The sample lists approximately 140,000 clones, 75% to 90% occurring once. Material: peripheral blood, obtained after recovery from COVID-19. These receptors were obtained from a human donor who had recovered from COVID-19.

The chain couples TRBV21-1 to TRBJ2-7; the DNA was not used to check the table's D call, TRBD1. TRBV21-1 is a documented pseudogene. The CDR3 is 16 amino acids. The CDR3 protein is CASSTPPGDRATRQYF. The CDR3 DNA follows: TGTGCCAGCAGCACTCCTCCCGGGGACAGGGCGACCCGGCAGTACTTC.

As concerns this clone: The junction differs from germline at one of its ends, possibly a read error. This sequence joins TRBV11-2 and TRBJ2-5; tentative D call: TRBD1 (5 bases). Germline CDR1 reads SGHAT; CDR2 reads FQNNGV. The CDR3 consists of 14 residues. The CDR3 is CASSLAGPGETQYF. As DNA, the CDR3 is TGTGCCAGCAGTTTAGCAGGGCCTGGAGAGACCCAGTACTTC.

The V and J genes are TRBV25-1 and TRBJ2-1; D could derive from TRBD1 or TRBD2 (5 bases each). Trimming took off 1 base at V and 6 bases at J, with 7 bases between the two ends. The CDR3 is made up of 13 amino acids. Looked up from germline, CDR1 is MGHDK and CDR2 is SYGVNS. The CDR3 here is CASSESGGNEQFF. DNA for the CDR3: TGTGCCAGCAGTGAATCTGGGGGCAATGAGCAGTTCTTC.

Concerning this clone: The sample holds other DNA sequences that translate to the same CDR3. The chain carries TRBV7-2 and TRBJ2-3, with D hard to call. The CDR3 totals 13 residues. The germline V gene encodes CDR1 SGHTA and CDR2 FQGNSA. V shed 1 base and J shed 4 bases, with 6 bases lying between them. The CDR3 protein is CASSLGGADTQYF. In DNA form, the CDR3 reads TGTGCCAGCAGCTTAGGCGGCGCAGATACGCAGTATTTT. Full variable domain (outside the CDR3, taken from reference TRBV7-2 and TRBJ2-3): GAGVSQSPSNKVTEKGKDVELRCDPISGHTALYWYRQSLGQGLEFLIYFQGNSAPDKSGLPSDRFSAERTGGSVSTLTIQRTQQEDSAVYLCASSLGGADTQYFGPGTRLTVL.

The chain recombines TRBV6-6 with TRBJ1-1; tentative D call: TRBD1 (5 bases). The CDR3 is 16 amino acids. Germline V gives CDR1 MNHNY, CDR2 SVGAGI (reference sequence). Between the trimmed V and J ends, which lost 6 bases and 0 bases, there was a span of 17 bases. The CDR3 DNA sequence: TGTGCCAGCAGATCCGGGACGCGAAACATGAACACTGAAGCTTTCTTT. As protein: CASRSGTRNMNTEAFF.

The chain combines TRBV30 with TRBJ2-5, with TRBD2 identical over 10 bases. The V segment lost 4 bases and the J segment 2 bases; nucleotides outside the gene matches: 7. The germline V gene encodes CDR1 GTSNPN and CDR2 SVGIG (reference sequence). This CDR3 comprises 15 residues. CDR3 coding DNA: TGTGCCTGGAATCTAGCGGGGGCGATACAAGAGACCCAGTACTTC. Amino acid sequence: CAWNLAGAIQETQYF.

The chain recombines TRBV5-1 with TRBJ2-3, with 13 bases aligning to TRBD2. This CDR3 comprises 16 residues. V was pared by 3 bases and J by 4 bases, with 5 bases of the junction left unmatched. Germline V gene sequence: CDR1 SGHRS, CDR2 YFSETQ. CDR3 sequence (DNA): TGCGCCAGCAGCTCCCAAACTAGCGGGGGGGCAGATACGCAGTATTTT. Translation gives CASSSQTSGGADTQYF.

The chain combines TRBV19 with TRBJ2-3; D not resolved. Germline assignment: CDR1 LNHDA and CDR2 SQIVND (reference sequence). The V and J ends lost 4 bases and 7 bases respectively, with 12 bases between them. This CDR3 is built from 13 residues. CDR3 DNA sequence: TGTGCCAGTAGTAAAGACACTCCCAATACGCAGTATTTT. Translated: CASSKDTPNTQYF.

V and J are TRBV18 and TRBJ1-6; 7 bases fit TRBD1. V shed 4 bases and J 1 base; nucleotides not matched to a gene: 10. Germline V gene sequence: CDR1 KGHSH, CDR2 LQKENI. The CDR3 totals 18 residues. CDR3 residues: CASSQVTGTVSYNSPLHF. The CDR3 DNA follows: TGTGCCAGCTCACAGGTGACAGGGACGGTATCCTATAATTCACCCCTCCACTTT.

V and J are TRBV6-5 and TRBJ1-2, with D uncertain. The V and J ends lost 0 bases and 8 bases respectively, with 10 bases between them. This CDR3 is 13 amino acids long. The V gene's germline CDR1 is MNHEY and CDR2 SVGAGI. The CDR3 DNA sequence: TGTGCCAGCAGTTACTCGGTTGGAGGGGGCTACACCTTC. It codes for CASSYSVGGGYTF.

CDR3 sequence (DNA): TGTGCCAGCAGTTTAGAGGACGGCCGCCCATACGAGCAGTACTTC. Amino acids: CASSLEDGRPYEQYF. The rearrangement joins TRBV27 to TRBJ2-7; the D is unclear. V was shortened by 2 bases and J by 4 bases, with 15 bases between the two germline ends. Germline V gene data show CDR1 as MNHEY and CDR2 as SMNVEV (reference sequence). CDR3 length: 15 amino acids.

The chain couples TRBV12-3 or TRBV12-4 to TRBJ1-5; D remains ambiguous. The CDR3 loop spans 12 amino acids. The V end lost 5 bases, the J end lost 6 bases, and 8 bases lay between the germline ends. The CDR3 bases are TGTGCCAGCAGTGAAAAATCTCAGCCCCAGCATTTT. Amino acids: CASSEKSQPQHF.